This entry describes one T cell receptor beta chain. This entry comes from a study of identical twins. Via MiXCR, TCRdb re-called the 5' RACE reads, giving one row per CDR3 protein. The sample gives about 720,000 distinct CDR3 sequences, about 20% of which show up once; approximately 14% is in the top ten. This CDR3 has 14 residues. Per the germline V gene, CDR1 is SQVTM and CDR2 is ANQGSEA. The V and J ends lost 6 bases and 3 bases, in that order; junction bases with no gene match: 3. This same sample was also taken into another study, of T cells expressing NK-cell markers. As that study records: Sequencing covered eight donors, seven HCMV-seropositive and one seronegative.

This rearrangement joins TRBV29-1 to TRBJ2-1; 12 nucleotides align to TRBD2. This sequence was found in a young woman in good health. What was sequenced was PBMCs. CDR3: CSVVTSGSYNEQFF. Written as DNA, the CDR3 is TGCAGCGTAGTGACTAGCGGGAGCTACAATGAGCAGTTCTTC.